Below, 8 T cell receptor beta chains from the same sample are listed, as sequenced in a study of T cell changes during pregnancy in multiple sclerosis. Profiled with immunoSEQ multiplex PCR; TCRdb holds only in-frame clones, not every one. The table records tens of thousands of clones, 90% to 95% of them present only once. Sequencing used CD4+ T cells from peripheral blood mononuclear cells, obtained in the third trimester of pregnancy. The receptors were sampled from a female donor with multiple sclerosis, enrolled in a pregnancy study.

The CDR3 DNA follows: TGTGCCAGCAGCTCCACGGGACTCACCACAGATACGCAGTATTTT. It encodes CASSSTGLTTDTQYF. The genes are TRBV7-3 and TRBJ2-3; possible D gene TRBD2, 6 bases. CDR1 and CDR2 (germline): SGHTA, FQGTGA. The V gene lost 4 bases and the J gene lost 2 bases, with 13 bases spanning the gap. The CDR3 is made up of 15 amino acids.

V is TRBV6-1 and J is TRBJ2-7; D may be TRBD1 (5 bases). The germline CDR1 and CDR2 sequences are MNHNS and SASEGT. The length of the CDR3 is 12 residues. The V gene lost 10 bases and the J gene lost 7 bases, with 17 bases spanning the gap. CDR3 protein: CATRQGAWEQYF. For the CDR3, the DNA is TGTGCCACCCGCCAAGGGGCTTGGGAGCAGTACTTC.

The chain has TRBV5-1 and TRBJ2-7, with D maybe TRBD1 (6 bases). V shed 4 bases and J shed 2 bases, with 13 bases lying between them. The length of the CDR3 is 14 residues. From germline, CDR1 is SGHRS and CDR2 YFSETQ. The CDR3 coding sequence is TGCGCCAGCAGCGCACAGGGTAGCACCTACGAGCAGTACTTC. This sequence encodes CASSAQGSTYEQYF.

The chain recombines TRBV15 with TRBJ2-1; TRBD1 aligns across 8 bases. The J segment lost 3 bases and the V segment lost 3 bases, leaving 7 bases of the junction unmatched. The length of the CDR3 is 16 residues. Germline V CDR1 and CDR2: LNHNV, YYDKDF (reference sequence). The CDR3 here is CATSSLQGAFYNEQFF. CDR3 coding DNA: TGTGCCACCAGCAGTCTCCAGGGGGCGTTCTACAATGAGCAGTTCTTC. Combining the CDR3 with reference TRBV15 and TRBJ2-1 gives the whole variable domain DAMVIQNPRYQVTQFGKPVTLSCSQTLNHNVMYWYQQKSSQAPKLLFHYYDKDFNNEADTPDNFQSRRPNTSFCFLDIRSPGLGDTAMYLCATSSLQGAFYNEQFFGPGTRLTVL.

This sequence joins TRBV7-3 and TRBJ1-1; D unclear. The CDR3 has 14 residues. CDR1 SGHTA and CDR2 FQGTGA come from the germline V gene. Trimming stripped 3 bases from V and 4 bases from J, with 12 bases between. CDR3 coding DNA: TGTGCCAGCAGCTTCGAGAGCCGGTCCACTGAAGCTTTCTTT. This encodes CASSFESRSTEAFF.

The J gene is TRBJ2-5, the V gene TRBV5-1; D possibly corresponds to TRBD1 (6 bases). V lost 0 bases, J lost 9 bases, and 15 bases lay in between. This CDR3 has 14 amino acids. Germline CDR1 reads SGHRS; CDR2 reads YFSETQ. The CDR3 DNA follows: TGCGCCAGCAGCTTGGGACAGGATAGTAGGTCCCAGTACTTC. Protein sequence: CASSLGQDSRSQYF. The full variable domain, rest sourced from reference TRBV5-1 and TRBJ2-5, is KAGVTQTPRYLIKTRGQQVTLSCSPISGHRSVSWYQQTPGQGLQFLFEYFSETQRNKGNFPGRFSGRQFSNSRSEMNVSTLELGDSALYLCASSLGQDSRSQYFGPGTRLLVL.

The CDR3: CASSIEWGTGRQPQHF. As DNA, the CDR3 is TGTGCCAGTAGTATAGAGTGGGGGACAGGGAGGCAGCCCCAGCATTTT. V gene TRBV19 combines with J gene TRBJ1-5; 9 bases are shared with TRBD1. Unmatched junction bases numbered 7, after V lost 0 bases and J lost 7 bases. The CDR3 is 16 residues long. The germline CDR1 and CDR2 sequences are LNHDA and SQIVND (reference sequence).

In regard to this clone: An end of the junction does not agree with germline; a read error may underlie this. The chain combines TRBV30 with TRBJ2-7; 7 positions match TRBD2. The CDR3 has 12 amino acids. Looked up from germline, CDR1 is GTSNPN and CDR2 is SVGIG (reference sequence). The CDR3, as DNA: TGTGCCCGGAGTGAGGGAGGGGACGAGCAGTACTTC. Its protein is CARSEGGDEQYF.